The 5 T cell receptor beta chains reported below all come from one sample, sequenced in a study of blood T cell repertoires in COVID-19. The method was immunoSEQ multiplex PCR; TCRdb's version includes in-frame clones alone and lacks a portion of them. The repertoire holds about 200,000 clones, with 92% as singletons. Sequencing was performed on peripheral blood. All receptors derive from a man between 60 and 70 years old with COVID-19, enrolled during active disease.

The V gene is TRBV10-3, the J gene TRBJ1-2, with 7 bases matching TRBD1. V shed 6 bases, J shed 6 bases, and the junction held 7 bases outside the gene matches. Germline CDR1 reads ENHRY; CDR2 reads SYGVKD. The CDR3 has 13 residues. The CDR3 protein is CAIRDGTADGYTF. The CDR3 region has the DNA TGTGCCATCAGGGACGGGACAGCCGATGGCTACACCTTC.

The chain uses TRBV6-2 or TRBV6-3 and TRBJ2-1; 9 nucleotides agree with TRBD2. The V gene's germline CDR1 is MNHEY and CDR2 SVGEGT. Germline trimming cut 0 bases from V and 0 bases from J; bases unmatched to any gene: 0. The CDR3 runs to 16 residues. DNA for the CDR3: TGTGCCAGCAGTTACTCGACTAGCGGCTCCTACAATGAGCAGTTCTTC. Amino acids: CASSYSTSGSYNEQFF.

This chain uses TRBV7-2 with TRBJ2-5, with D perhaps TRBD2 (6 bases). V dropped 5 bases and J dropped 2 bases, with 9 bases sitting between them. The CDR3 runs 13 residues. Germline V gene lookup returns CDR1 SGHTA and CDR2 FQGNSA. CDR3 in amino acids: CASSTGLQETQYF. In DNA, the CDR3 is TGTGCCAGCAGCACGGGACTTCAAGAGACCCAGTACTTC.

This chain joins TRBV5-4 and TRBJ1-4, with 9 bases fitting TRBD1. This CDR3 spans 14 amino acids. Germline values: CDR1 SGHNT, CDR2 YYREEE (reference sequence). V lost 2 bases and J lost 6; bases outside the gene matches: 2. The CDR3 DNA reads TGTGCCAGCAGCTTCCGGGACAGGGATGAAAAACTGTTTTTT. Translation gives CASSFRDRDEKLFF. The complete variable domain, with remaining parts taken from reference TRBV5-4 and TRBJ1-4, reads ETGVTQSPTHLIKTRGQQVTLRCSSQSGHNTVSWYQQALGQGPQFIFQYYREEENGRGNFPPRFSGLQFPNYSSELNVNALELDDSALYLCASSFRDRDEKLFFGSGTQLSVL.

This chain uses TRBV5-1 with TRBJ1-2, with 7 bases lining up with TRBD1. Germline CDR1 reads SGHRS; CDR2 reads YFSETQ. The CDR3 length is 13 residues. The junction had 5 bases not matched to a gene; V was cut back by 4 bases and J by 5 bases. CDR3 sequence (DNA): TGCGCCAGCAGCGTGACAGGGAGGTATGGCTACACCTTC. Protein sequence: CASSVTGRYGYTF.